Below are 8 T cell receptor beta chains sequenced from a single sample in a study of shared clonotypes between healthy human individuals. Some clones are missing from TCRdb's copy, which holds only in-frame ones; the method was immunoSEQ multiplex PCR. Counted here are around 2.1 million clones, under 95% occurring once; the ten biggest clones make up about 1.8%. Terminally differentiated effector memory CD45RA+ cells were excluded from the naive CD8 cells, which were CD45RO-negative and positively selected for CCR7. Specimen: naive CD8+ T cells from PBMCs. These receptors all stem from a man between 18 and 29 years old in good health. Some clones in this sample may be carry-over from other donors' samples.

The chain combines TRBV18 with TRBJ1-5; tentative D call: TRBD1 (5 bases). The CDR3 length is 15 residues. The germline V gene has CDR1 KGHSH and CDR2 LQKENI. V shed 5 bases and J shed 11 bases, with 22 bases lying between them. The CDR3 nucleotides read TGTGCCAGCTCAACCACTGAACAAACTTGGGGGGCCCAGCATTTT. Protein sequence: CASSTTEQTWGAQHF.

About this clone: Other DNA variants within this sample encode the same CDR3. The chain couples TRBV6-5 to TRBJ2-2; 7 bases are shared with TRBD1. The length of the CDR3 is 14 residues. After removal of 0 bases from V and 6 bases from J, the junction contained 1 base not matched to a gene. From germline, CDR1 is MNHEY and CDR2 SVGAGI. CDR3: CASSYSRGPGELFF. As DNA, the CDR3 is TGTGCCAGCAGTTACTCGAGGGGGCCCGGGGAGCTGTTTTTT.

CDR3 DNA sequence: TGTGCCACCTTAGGAGGTACTCCTGAAGCTTTCTTT. This gives the protein CATLGGTPEAFF. The genes are TRBV19 and TRBJ1-1; D uncertain. The CDR3 spans 12 residues. CDR1 and CDR2 (germline): LNHDA, SQIVND (reference sequence). V was cut by 10 bases and J by 6 bases, with 15 bases left in between.

To note about this clone: This specimen includes other DNA sequences encoding the same CDR3. The chain has TRBV6-5 and TRBJ2-1; D is ambiguous. Germline lookup yields CDR1 MNHEY and CDR2 SVGAGI. V lost 6 bases, J lost 4 bases, and 10 bases lay in between. The length of the CDR3 is 13 residues. The CDR3 reads CASSPGPYNEQFF. The CDR3 DNA is TGTGCCAGCAGCCCCGGGCCGTACAATGAGCAGTTCTTC.

This chain uses TRBV28 with TRBJ2-7; D may be TRBD1 or TRBD2 (6 bases each). The CDR3 is 14 residues long. Deletions cut 2 bases from V and 5 bases from J, with 13 bases between. Germline V CDR1 and CDR2: MDHEN, SYDVKM. The chain's CDR3 is CASSLRGRTDEQYF. CDR3 DNA sequence: TGTGCCAGCAGTTTAAGGGGGAGGACAGACGAGCAGTACTTC.

The genes are TRBV28 and TRBJ1-5; D unresolved. Germline CDR1 and CDR2: MDHEN and SYDVKM. Trimming pared 4 bases from V and 4 bases from J, leaving 8 bases between. The length of the CDR3 is 13 residues. The CDR3 is CASSWRWNQPQHF. The CDR3 nucleotides are TGTGCCAGCAGTTGGAGGTGGAATCAGCCCCAGCATTTT.

V is TRBV6-6 and J is TRBJ1-2, with TRBD1 matching over 8 bases. Trimming at V came to 2 bases and at J to 4 bases, leaving 6 bases not matched to a gene. Germline V gene data show CDR1 as MNHNY and CDR2 as SVGAGI (reference sequence). The CDR3 has 15 amino acids. CDR3 loop: CASSYPDRGGYGYTF. Written as DNA, the CDR3 is TGTGCCAGCAGTTACCCTGACAGGGGTGGCTATGGCTACACCTTC.

J is TRBJ1-2 and V is TRBV29-1; D gene ambiguous. Germline V CDR1 and CDR2: SQVTM, ANQGSEA. This CDR3 is built from 11 residues. With 4 bases removed from V and 6 bases from J, the gap between germline ends came to 9 bases. DNA for the CDR3: TGCAGCGTTGCCAGCGTTCATGGCTACACCTTC. This translates into CSVASVHGYTF.